This TCR beta chain is from a study of spatial heterogeneity in lung cancer. Overall study context: More beta-chain than alpha-chain sequences were consistently detected. Strongly correlated with TCR transcript counts in tumor regions was a T cell module score, which was a transcriptional module score calculated from matched bulk RNA-seq.

Study-level findings and limits: Counts of expanded intratumoral alpha and beta TCRs tracked tumor mutation counts.

This clonotype was picked up many times. Its antigen is unknown. In the library, each TCR cDNA molecule bore its own unique molecular identifier. TCRdb re-called the 5' RACE reads through MiXCR, storing one row per CDR3 protein. The sample carries about 18,000 distinct CDR3 sequences, about 6.3% recorded once. Regarding time point: sample taken at primary tumor resection. Unsorted whole RNA from tumor, nontumor lung or frozen PBMC underwent sequencing. The V and J ends lost 6 bases and 4 bases, in that order; junction bases with no gene match: 3. This CDR3 is 12 amino acids long. Germline V gene sequence: CDR1 DFQATT, CDR2 SNEGSKA (reference sequence).

This chain joins TRBV20-1 and TRBJ1-5; 7 nucleotides agree with TRBD1. This TCR was sampled from a female donor with early-stage non-small cell lung cancer. Sequencing used lung tumor tissue, obtained at surgery. CDR3 protein: CSARTGNQPQHF. CDR3 sequence (DNA): TGCAGTGCCAGGACAGGTAATCAGCCCCAGCATTTT.